Below are 25 T cell receptor beta chains sequenced from a single sample in a study of post-analysis software for immune sequencing data. Whole-study results and caveats: Higher frequency in patients than in controls was seen for about five TRBV segments, with TRBV5-6, TRBV5-1 and TRBV20-1 among them.

No antigen has been assigned to these receptors. Unique molecular identifiers were present in the TCR beta cDNA libraries. TCRdb reprocessed the PCR reads via MiXCR and lists one record per CDR3 protein. The repertoire consists of roughly 800,000 distinct CDR3 sequences, with 25% to 30% occurring once and the leading ten covering 0.55% to 0.65%. Sequenced input: blood. The receptors here all came from a girl between 10 and 17 years old with multiple sclerosis.

The chain links TRBV14 to TRBJ2-1; D unclear. Germline V gives CDR1 SGHDN, CDR2 FVKESK. Deletions cut 0 bases from V and 12 bases from J, with 15 bases between. The CDR3 runs to 14 residues. The chain's CDR3 is CASSQDLFASGQFF. In DNA, the CDR3 is TGTGCCAGCAGCCAAGATCTGTTCGCCTCGGGGCAGTTCTTC.

This clonotype turned up a few times. V and J are TRBV24-1 and TRBJ2-5; 7 nucleotides line up with TRBD2. Germline V gene lookup returns CDR1 KGHDR and CDR2 SFDVKD. The CDR3 totals 13 residues. With 9 bases clipped from V and 2 bases from J, the junction kept 5 bases outside the gene matches. The CDR3 nucleotides are TGTGCCACCCAGACCGGGGGGCAAGAGACCCAGTACTTC. It codes for CATQTGGQETQYF.

This sequence joins TRBV14 and TRBJ2-3; D is possibly TRBD1 (6 bases). Germline values: CDR1 SGHDN, CDR2 FVKESK. The CDR3 runs to 15 residues. V lost 4 bases, J lost 4 bases, and 15 bases lay in between. In DNA, the CDR3 is TGTGCCAGCAGCCGGGCAGGGGTAGTCGCAGATACGCAGTATTTT. This sequence encodes CASSRAGVVADTQYF.

In its sample, this clonotype was seen a few times. In DNA form, the CDR3 reads TGTGCCAGCAGCGCAGGAGGGTGGGGGCCCATAGATACGCAGTATTTT. Protein: CASSAGGWGPIDTQYF. The chain employs TRBV5-6 and TRBJ2-3; D may correspond to TRBD1 or TRBD2 (6 bases each). The CDR3 totals 16 residues. Germline CDR1 and CDR2: SGHDT and YYEEEE. V was shortened by 4 bases and J by 5 bases, with 20 bases between the two germline ends.

This clonotype was seen many times. The V gene is TRBV4-3, the J gene TRBJ2-7; 7 bases align to TRBD2. The CDR3 has 17 residues. CDR1 is LGHNA and CDR2 is YSLEER in the germline V gene. V lost 0 bases, J lost 0 bases, and 8 bases stayed unmatched. CDR3 coding DNA: TGCGCCAGCAGCCAAGATTCGGGGGGAGGGAGCTCCTACGAGCAGTACTTC. This sequence encodes CASSQDSGGGSSYEQYF.

To note about this clonotype: A junction boundary mismatches the germline segment, possibly from a read error. The chain uses TRBV7-2 and TRBJ2-6; no definite D call. CDR1 is SGHTA and CDR2 is FQGNSA in the germline V gene. CDR3 length: 15 amino acids. The CDR3 region is CASGLSWAGANVLTF. The CDR3 nucleotides read TGTGCCAGCGGCTTATCCTGGGCTGGGGCCAACGTCCTGACTTTC.

This clonotype has a handful of counts. The chain combines TRBV29-1 with TRBJ1-1; D might be TRBD1 (6 bases). CDR3 length: 13 amino acids. The V gene's germline CDR1 is SQVTM and CDR2 ANQGSEA. The germline V and J ends were trimmed by 6 bases and 5 bases, with 16 bases remaining between them. The CDR3 loop is CSVEDSLRTEAFF. The CDR3, as DNA: TGCAGCGTGGAGGACAGCTTGAGAACTGAAGCTTTCTTT. The complete variable domain, with remaining parts taken from reference TRBV29-1 and TRBJ1-1, reads SAVISQKPSRDICQRGTSLTIQCQVDSQVTMMFWYRQQPGQSLTLIATANQGSEATYESGFVIDKFPISRPNLTFSTLTVSNMSPEDSSIYLCSVEDSLRTEAFFGQGTRLTVV.

Worth noting for this clonotype: One end of the junction varies from germline; a read error may be responsible. The genes are TRBV6-5 and TRBJ1-2; D is ambiguous. Looked up from germline, CDR1 is MNHEY and CDR2 is SVGAGI. The CDR3 is 13 residues long. The CDR3 loop is CASGYSGEDGYTF. Here the CDR3 DNA reads TGTGCCAGCGGTTACTCCGGGGAAGATGGCTACACCTTC.

The table lists this clonotype with a few counts. The chain carries TRBV7-8 and TRBJ2-5; 7 bases line up with TRBD2. Trimming removed 5 bases from V and 2 bases from J; junction bases left unmatched: 5. Germline assignment: CDR1 SGHVS and CDR2 FQNEAQ. The CDR3 extends over 14 amino acids. The CDR3 bases are TGTGCCAGCAGCCCATGGGGGGGACAAGAGACCCAGTACTTC. Translated: CASSPWGGQETQYF.

This chain joins TRBV20-1 and TRBJ2-3; 10 nucleotides line up with TRBD2. Per the germline V gene, CDR1 is DFQATT and CDR2 is SNEGSKA (reference sequence). Trimming at V came to 3 bases and at J to 4 bases, leaving 10 bases not matched to a gene. The CDR3 covers 16 residues. CDR3 residues: CSARPLAGVMPDTQYF. The DNA of the CDR3 is TGCAGTGCTAGGCCCCTAGCGGGAGTGATGCCAGATACGCAGTATTTT.

V and J are TRBV9 and TRBJ1-5, with D maybe TRBD1 (5 bases). Trimming took off 0 bases at V and 6 bases at J, with 10 bases between the two ends. The CDR3 is 14 amino acids. CDR1 and CDR2 from the germline V gene are SGDLS and YYNGEE. Written as DNA, the CDR3 is TGTGCCAGCAGCGTAGCAGGGAGAGGTCAGCCCCAGCATTTT. It encodes CASSVAGRGQPQHF.

This clonotype turned up a few times. The CDR3 is CASSRQGRLQNIQYF. The DNA of the CDR3 is TGTGCCAGCAGTCGTCAGGGACGCCTACAAAACATTCAGTACTTC. The chain is built from TRBV6-5 and TRBJ2-4, with D perhaps assigned TRBD1 or TRBD2 (5 bases each). This CDR3 contains 15 residues. The ends were cut back, 5 bases at V and 5 bases at J, with 16 bases in the middle. The germline V gene encodes CDR1 MNHEY and CDR2 SVGAGI.

The chain links TRBV10-2 to TRBJ1-4, with 7 nucleotides matching TRBD1. Germline V gives CDR1 WSHSY, CDR2 SAAADI. Losses at the gene ends were 5 bases for V and 5 bases for J; bases not matched to a gene: 8. The length of the CDR3 is 15 residues. The CDR3 loop reads CASSRQQGMNEKLFF. In DNA form, the CDR3 reads TGCGCCAGCAGTCGACAACAGGGGATGAATGAAAAACTGTTTTTT.

CDR3 protein: CASSEGEGVYNEQFF. The CDR3 DNA follows: TGTGCCAGCAGTGAGGGGGAGGGGGTTTACAATGAGCAGTTCTTC. The chain combines TRBV2 with TRBJ2-1; D is possibly TRBD2 (7 bases). V lost 3 bases, J lost 4 bases, and 13 bases lay in between. The CDR3 is 15 residues long. Per the germline V gene, CDR1 is SNHLY and CDR2 is FYNNEI.

This clonotype was observed a handful of times. V is TRBV27 and J is TRBJ1-2; 7 positions agree with TRBD1. The trim removed 2 bases at V and 8 bases at J, leaving 8 bases unmatched. Germline CDR1 MNHEY, CDR2 SMNVEV (reference sequence). The CDR3 loop spans 14 amino acids. The CDR3 bases are TGTGCCAGCAGTTTAGTAGGGGGCGGCGGCGGCTACACCTTC. The encoded protein is CASSLVGGGGGYTF.

The V call is TRBV20-1, the J call TRBJ1-4; TRBD1 is a possible D gene (5 bases). CDR1 is DFQATT, CDR2 SNEGSKA, per germline (reference sequence). The CDR3 consists of 13 residues. V was pared by 1 base and J by 8 bases, with 11 bases between. The CDR3 loop is CSARGDAGEKLFF. CDR3 coding DNA: TGCAGTGCTAGAGGGGACGCCGGCGAAAAACTGTTTTTT.

This rearrangement joins TRBV10-3 to TRBJ1-5; D not resolved. The germline CDR1 and CDR2 sequences are ENHRY and SYGVKD. Trimming took 0 bases from V and 6 from J, leaving 12 bases between them. This CDR3 spans 15 amino acids. In DNA, the CDR3 is TGTGCCATCAGTGAGTCGGGCGGACCCCTTCAGCCCCAGCATTTT. As protein: CAISESGGPLQPQHF.

The CDR3 loop reads CASSPLMRDLNEQYF. CDR3 nucleotide sequence: TGTGCCAGCTCACCACTGATGCGGGACTTGAACGAGCAGTACTTC. The chain links TRBV18 to TRBJ2-7; possibly TRBD2 for D (6 bases). The CDR3 extends over 15 amino acids. Germline V gives CDR1 KGHSH, CDR2 LQKENI. V was cut by 1 base and J by 5 bases, with 15 bases left in between.

The chain couples TRBV10-2 to TRBJ2-1; 8 bases agree with TRBD2. V shed 8 bases and J 9 bases; nucleotides not matched to a gene: 18. The CDR3 loop spans 16 amino acids. Germline V gene data show CDR1 as WSHSY and CDR2 as SAAADI. The CDR3 DNA sequence: TGCGCCAGCCGTACGACTACCGGCGGCGGGAGGTTTGAGCAGTTCTTC. This gives the protein CASRTTTGGGRFEQFF.

This clonotype was counted a few times. The chain joins TRBV12-3 or TRBV12-4 to TRBJ1-6, with D uncertain. The CDR3 spans 16 residues. The V end lost 8 bases, the J end lost 7 bases, and 21 bases lay between the germline ends. Written as DNA, the CDR3 is TGTGCCAGCGGTGGAGGTCGGGAGGGAGTGAATTCACCCCTCCACTTT. Its protein product is CASGGGREGVNSPLHF.

As DNA, the CDR3 is TGTGCCAGCAGCATAAGCGGGAGCTCCTACAATGAGCAGTTCTTC. It encodes CASSISGSSYNEQFF. The chain joins TRBV13 to TRBJ2-1; 8 nucleotides match TRBD2. From germline, CDR1 is PRHDT and CDR2 FYEKMQ (reference sequence). There are 15 residues in the CDR3. J gave up 0 bases and V 5 bases, and 3 bases lay outside the gene matches.

This chain uses TRBV5-1 with TRBJ2-3, with D uncertain. Germline V gives CDR1 SGHRS, CDR2 YFSETQ. V was pared by 2 bases and J by 5 bases, with 12 bases between. This CDR3 contains 14 residues. CDR3 sequence reads: CASSFLGPEDTQYF. The CDR3 DNA is TGCGCCAGCAGCTTCTTAGGACCAGAAGATACGCAGTATTTT.

In this sample, this clonotype turned up a few times. The junction departs from germline at one end; a sequencing error may be responsible. The rearrangement joins TRBV29-1 to TRBJ1-2; weak D call: TRBD1 (6 bases). There are 15 residues in the CDR3. Germline V gene sequence: CDR1 SQVTM, CDR2 ANQGSEA. In DNA form, the CDR3 reads TGCAGCGCGACCCCCGGGGCAGGGGTACTAACTGGCAACACCTTC. Amino acids: CSATPGAGVLTGNTF.

The V call is TRBV27, the J call TRBJ1-2; D unclear. V was shortened by 0 bases and J by 8 bases, with 13 bases between the two germline ends. The CDR3 has 14 amino acids. Germline V lookup: CDR1 MNHEY, CDR2 SMNVEV (reference sequence). The CDR3 loop reads CASSLSAGISGYTF. The CDR3 DNA reads as TGTGCCAGCAGTTTATCAGCGGGGATCAGCGGCTACACCTTC.

Worth noting for this clonotype: At one of its ends the junction is not consistent with the germline gene, which may arise from a read error. The genes are TRBV6-2 or TRBV6-3 and TRBJ2-1, with TRBD2 as a possible D gene (5 bases). Per the germline V gene, CDR1 is MNHEY and CDR2 is SVGEGT. The CDR3 contains 16 residues. The CDR3: CAGSYSRESSYNEQFF. CDR3 nucleotides: TGTGCCGGCAGTTACTCTCGGGAAAGCTCCTACAATGAGCAGTTCTTC.